This T cell receptor (beta chain) is from a study of spatial heterogeneity in lung cancer. In the study overall: Beta-chain sequences consistently outnumbered alpha-chain sequences in detection.

Time point indicated: blood at routine non-recurrence follow-up after resection. Sequencing covered unsorted whole RNA taken from tumor, nontumor lung or frozen PBMC. CDR1 MDHEN and CDR2 SYDVKM come from the germline V gene. The CDR3 has 15 amino acids. Trimming cost V 3 bases and J 2 bases, with 8 bases left between them. Via MiXCR, TCRdb re-called the 5' RACE reads, giving one row per CDR3 protein. The data contain about 120,000 distinct CDR3 sequences, about a tenth of them singletons. This clonotype was seen more than once but under ten times. The chain employs TRBV28 and TRBJ2-6; no clear D. The TCR sequence derives from a female donor with early-stage non-small cell lung cancer. The input for sequencing was PBMCs, taken at follow-up. The CDR3 DNA reads as TGTGCCAGCAGTTTGAGGTTAGCTGGGGCCAACGTCCTGACTTTC. Translation: CASSLRLAGANVLTF.